Reported below is one T cell receptor (beta chain). No antigen is known for it. This CDR3 spans 15 amino acids. V shed 2 bases and J 5 bases; nucleotides not matched to a gene: 6. The germline V gene encodes CDR1 MNHEY and CDR2 SVGAGI. The data stem from a study of T cells in localized non-small cell lung cancer. Sequencing used immunoSEQ multiplex PCR; TCRdb keeps in-frame clones, though not all of them. This sample yields around 20,000 clones, of which about nine tenths are seen a single time; 2.5% to 3% belongs to the top ten. Study-level findings and limits: Sequencing involved a lone tumor region, leaving heterogeneity possible.

The V gene is TRBV6-5, the J gene TRBJ2-5; 9 bases are shared with TRBD2. The sample was peripheral blood, taken before any cancer treatment. The clonotype was recovered from a woman aged 35 to 75 with stage I lung adenocarcinoma. The CDR3 coding sequence is TGTGCCAGCAGTTACCGGCTAGCGGGAACGGAGACCCAGTACTTC. The encoded protein is CASSYRLAGTETQYF.